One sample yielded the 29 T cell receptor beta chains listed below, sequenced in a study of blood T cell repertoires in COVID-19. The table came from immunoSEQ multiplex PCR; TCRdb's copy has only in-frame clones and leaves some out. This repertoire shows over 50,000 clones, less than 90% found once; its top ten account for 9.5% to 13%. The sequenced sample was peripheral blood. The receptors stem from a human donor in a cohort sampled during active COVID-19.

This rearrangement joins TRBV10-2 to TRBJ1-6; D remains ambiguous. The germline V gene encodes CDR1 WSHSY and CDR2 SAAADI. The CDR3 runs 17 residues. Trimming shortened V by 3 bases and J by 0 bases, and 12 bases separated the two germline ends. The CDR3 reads CASSDRTGSSYNSPLHF. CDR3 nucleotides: TGCGCCAGCAGTGATCGTACGGGGAGCTCCTATAATTCACCCCTCCACTTT.

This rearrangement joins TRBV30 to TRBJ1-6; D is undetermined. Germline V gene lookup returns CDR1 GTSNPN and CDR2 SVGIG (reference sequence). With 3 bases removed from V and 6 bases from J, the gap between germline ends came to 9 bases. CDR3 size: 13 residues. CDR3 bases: TGTGCCTGGAGCTCTACCCCTAATTCACCCCTCCACTTT. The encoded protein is CAWSSTPNSPLHF.

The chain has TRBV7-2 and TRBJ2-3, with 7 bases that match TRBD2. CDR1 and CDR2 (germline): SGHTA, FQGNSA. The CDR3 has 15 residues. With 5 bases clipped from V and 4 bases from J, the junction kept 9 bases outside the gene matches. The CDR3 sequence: CASSPSGISADTQYF. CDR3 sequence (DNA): TGTGCCAGCAGCCCCAGCGGGATTAGTGCAGATACGCAGTATTTT.

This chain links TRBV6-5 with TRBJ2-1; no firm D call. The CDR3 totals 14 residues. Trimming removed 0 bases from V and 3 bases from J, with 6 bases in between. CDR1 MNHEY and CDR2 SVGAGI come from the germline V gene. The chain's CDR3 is CASSYSSIYNEQFF. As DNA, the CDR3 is TGTGCCAGCAGTTACTCGAGCATCTACAATGAGCAGTTCTTC.

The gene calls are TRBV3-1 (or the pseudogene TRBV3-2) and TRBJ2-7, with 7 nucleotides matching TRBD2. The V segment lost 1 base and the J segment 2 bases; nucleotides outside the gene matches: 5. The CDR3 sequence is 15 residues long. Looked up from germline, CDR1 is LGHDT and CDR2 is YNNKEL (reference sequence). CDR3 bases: TGTGCCAGCAGCCAAGCGGCGGGAGCCACCTACGAGCAGTACTTC. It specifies CASSQAAGATYEQYF.

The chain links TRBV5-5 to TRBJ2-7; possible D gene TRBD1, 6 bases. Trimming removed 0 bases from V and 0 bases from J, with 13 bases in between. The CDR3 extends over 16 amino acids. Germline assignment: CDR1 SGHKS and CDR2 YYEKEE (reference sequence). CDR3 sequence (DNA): TGTGCCAGCAGCTTGGCTCTGGGGACAAGCTCCTACGAGCAGTACTTC. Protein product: CASSLALGTSSYEQYF.

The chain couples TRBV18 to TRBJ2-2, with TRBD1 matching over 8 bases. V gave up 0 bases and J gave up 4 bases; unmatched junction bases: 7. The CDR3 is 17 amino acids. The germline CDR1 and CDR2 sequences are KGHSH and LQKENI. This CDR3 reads CASSPPPGTGVTGELFF. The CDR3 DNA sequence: TGTGCCAGCTCACCACCGCCCGGGACAGGAGTCACCGGGGAGCTGTTTTTT. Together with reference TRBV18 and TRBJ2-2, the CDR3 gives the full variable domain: NAGVMQNPRHLVRRRGQEARLRCSPMKGHSHVYWYRQLPEEGLKFMVYLQKENIIDESGMPKERFSAEFPKEGPSILRIQQVVRGDSAAYFCASSPPPGTGVTGELFFGEGSRLTVL.

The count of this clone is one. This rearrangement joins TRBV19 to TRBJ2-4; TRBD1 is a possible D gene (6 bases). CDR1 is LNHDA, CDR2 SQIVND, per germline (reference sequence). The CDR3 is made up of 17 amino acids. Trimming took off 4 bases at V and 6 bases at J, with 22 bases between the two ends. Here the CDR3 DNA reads TGTGCCAGTAGTACAGCCCACAGGGCTGAAGCTACAAACATTCAGTACTTC. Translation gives CASSTAHRAEATNIQYF.

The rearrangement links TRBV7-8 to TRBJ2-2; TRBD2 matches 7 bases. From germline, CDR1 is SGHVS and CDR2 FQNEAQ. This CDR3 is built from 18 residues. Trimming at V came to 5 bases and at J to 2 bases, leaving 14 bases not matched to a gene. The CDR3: CASSLLGRRPFNTGELFF. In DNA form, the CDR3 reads TGTGCCAGCAGCCTACTCGGGAGGCGGCCCTTCAACACCGGGGAGCTGTTTTTT.

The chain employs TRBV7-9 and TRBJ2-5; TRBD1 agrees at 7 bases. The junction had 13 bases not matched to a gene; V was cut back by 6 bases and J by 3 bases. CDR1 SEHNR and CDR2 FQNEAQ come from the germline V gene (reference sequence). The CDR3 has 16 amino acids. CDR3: CASREPVGTEKETQYF. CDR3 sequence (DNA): TGTGCCAGCAGAGAACCCGTGGGGACAGAGAAAGAGACCCAGTACTTC.

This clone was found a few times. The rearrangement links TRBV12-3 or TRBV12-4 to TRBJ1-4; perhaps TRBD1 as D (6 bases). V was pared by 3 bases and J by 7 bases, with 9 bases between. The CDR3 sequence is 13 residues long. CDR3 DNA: TGTGCCAGCAGTTTGGGGGCTTTTGAAAAACTGTTTTTT. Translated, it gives CASSLGAFEKLFF.

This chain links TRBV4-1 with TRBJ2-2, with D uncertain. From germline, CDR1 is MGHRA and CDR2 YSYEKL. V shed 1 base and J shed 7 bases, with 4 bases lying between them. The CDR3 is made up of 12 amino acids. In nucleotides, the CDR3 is TGCGCCAGCAGCCAAGGTATCGGGGAGCTGTTTTTT. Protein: CASSQGIGELFF.

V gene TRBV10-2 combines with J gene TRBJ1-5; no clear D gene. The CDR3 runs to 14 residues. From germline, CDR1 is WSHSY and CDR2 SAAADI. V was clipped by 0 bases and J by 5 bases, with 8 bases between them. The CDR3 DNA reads TGCGCCAGCAGTGAGTCAGGGAGCTATCAGCCCCAGCATTTT. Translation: CASSESGSYQPQHF.

Here the CDR3 reads CATGRESYSYNEQFF. CDR3 DNA: TGTGCCACCGGGCGGGAGTCCTACTCCTACAATGAGCAGTTCTTC. The chain employs TRBV19 and TRBJ2-1, with 7 positions matching TRBD2. CDR1 LNHDA and CDR2 SQIVND come from the germline V gene (reference sequence). Germline trimming cut 10 bases from V and 0 bases from J; bases unmatched to any gene: 9. CDR3 length: 15 amino acids.

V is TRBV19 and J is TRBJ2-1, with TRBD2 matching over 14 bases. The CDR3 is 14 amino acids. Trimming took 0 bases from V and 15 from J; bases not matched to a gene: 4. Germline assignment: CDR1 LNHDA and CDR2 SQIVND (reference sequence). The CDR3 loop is CASSIEGLAGVRFF. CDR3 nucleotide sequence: TGTGCCAGTAGTATAGAGGGACTAGCGGGAGTTAGGTTCTTC.

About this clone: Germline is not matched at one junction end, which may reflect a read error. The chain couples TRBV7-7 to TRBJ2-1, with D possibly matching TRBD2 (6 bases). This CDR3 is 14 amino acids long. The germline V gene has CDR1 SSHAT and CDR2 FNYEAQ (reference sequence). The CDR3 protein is CASSLARLDNEQFF. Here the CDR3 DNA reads TGTGCTAGCAGCTTAGCGAGACTAGACAATGAGCAGTTCTTC.

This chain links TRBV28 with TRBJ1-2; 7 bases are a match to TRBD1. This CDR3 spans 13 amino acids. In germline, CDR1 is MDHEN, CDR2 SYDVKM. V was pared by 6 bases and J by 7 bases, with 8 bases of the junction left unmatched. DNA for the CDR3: TGTGCCAGCAGCCCACAGGGGATAGGTGGCTACACCTTC. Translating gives CASSPQGIGGYTF.

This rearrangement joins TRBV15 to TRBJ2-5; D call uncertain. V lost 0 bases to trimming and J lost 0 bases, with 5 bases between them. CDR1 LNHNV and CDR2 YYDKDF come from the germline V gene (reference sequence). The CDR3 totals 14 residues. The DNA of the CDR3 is TGTGCCACCAGCAGAGATCTTGACCAAGAGACCCAGTACTTC. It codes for CATSRDLDQETQYF. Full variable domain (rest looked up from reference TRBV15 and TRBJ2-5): DAMVIQNPRYQVTQFGKPVTLSCSQTLNHNVMYWYQQKSSQAPKLLFHYYDKDFNNEADTPDNFQSRRPNTSFCFLDIRSPGLGDTAMYLCATSRDLDQETQYFGPGTRLLVL.

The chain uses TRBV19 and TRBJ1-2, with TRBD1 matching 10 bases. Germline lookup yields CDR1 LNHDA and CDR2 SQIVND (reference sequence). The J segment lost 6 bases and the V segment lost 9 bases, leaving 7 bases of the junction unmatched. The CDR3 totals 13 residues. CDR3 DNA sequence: TGTGCCAGCCTCCGGGACAGGGGTCATGGCTACACCTTC. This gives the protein CASLRDRGHGYTF.

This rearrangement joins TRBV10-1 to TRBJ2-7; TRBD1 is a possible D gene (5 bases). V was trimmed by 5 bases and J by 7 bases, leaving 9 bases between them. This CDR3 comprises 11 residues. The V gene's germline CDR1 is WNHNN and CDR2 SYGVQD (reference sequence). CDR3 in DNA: TGCGCCAGCAGTTGGCAGGGAGAGCAGTACTTC. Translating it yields CASSWQGEQYF.

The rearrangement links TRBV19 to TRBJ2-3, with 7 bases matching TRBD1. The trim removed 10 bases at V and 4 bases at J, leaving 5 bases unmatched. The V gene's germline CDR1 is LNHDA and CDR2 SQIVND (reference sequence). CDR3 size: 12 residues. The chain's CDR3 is CAIDRAADTQYF. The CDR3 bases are TGTGCCATTGACAGGGCCGCAGATACGCAGTATTTT. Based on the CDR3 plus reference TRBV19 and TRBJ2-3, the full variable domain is DGGITQSPKYLFRKEGQNVTLSCEQNLNHDAMYWYRQDPGQGLRLIYYSQIVNDFQKGDIAEGYSVSREKKESFPLTVTSAQKNPTAFYLCAIDRAADTQYFGPGTRLTVL.

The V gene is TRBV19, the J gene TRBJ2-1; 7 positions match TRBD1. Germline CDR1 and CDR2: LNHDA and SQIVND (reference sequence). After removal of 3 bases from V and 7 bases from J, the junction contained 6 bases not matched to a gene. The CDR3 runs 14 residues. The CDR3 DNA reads TGTGCCAGTAGTATCGACAGGGCAGGGAATGAGCAGTTCTTC. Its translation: CASSIDRAGNEQFF. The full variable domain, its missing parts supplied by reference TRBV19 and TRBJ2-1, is DGGITQSPKYLFRKEGQNVTLSCEQNLNHDAMYWYRQDPGQGLRLIYYSQIVNDFQKGDIAEGYSVSREKKESFPLTVTSAQKNPTAFYLCASSIDRAGNEQFFGPGTRLTVL.

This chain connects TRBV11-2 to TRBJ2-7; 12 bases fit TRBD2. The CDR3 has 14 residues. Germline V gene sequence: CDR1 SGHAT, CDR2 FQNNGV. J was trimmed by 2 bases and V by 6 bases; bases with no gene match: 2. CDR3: CASRGLAGTYEQYF. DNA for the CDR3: TGTGCCAGCAGAGGACTAGCGGGGACCTACGAGCAGTACTTC.

The CDR3 nucleotides are TGTGCCAGCAGCCAGAAGCGGGAGACGTACAATGAGCAGTTCTTC. Protein product: CASSQKRETYNEQFF. The chain has TRBV3-1 (or the pseudogene TRBV3-2) and TRBJ2-1, with 8 bases lining up with TRBD2. CDR1 is LGHDT, CDR2 YNNKEL, per germline (reference sequence). V was clipped by 3 bases and J by 4 bases; unmatched bases: 5. The CDR3 is 15 amino acids.

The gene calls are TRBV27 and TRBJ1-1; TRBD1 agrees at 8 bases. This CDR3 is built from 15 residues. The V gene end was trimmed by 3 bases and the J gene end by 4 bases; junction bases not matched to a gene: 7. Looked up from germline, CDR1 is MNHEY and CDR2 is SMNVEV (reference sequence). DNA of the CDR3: TGTGCCAGCAGTTTGAAACCCACAGGGGGCACTGAAGCTTTCTTT. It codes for CASSLKPTGGTEAFF.

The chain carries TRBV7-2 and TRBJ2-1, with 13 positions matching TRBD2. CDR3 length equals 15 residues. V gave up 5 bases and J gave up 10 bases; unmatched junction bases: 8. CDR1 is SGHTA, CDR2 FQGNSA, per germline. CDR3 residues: CASSPGTSGEPEQFF. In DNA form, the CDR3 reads TGTGCCAGCAGCCCAGGGACTAGCGGGGAACCCGAGCAGTTCTTC.

CDR3 residues: CAISDGTSGYEQYF. Here the CDR3 DNA reads TGTGCCATCAGTGACGGGACTAGCGGATACGAGCAGTACTTC. The chain is built from TRBV10-3 and TRBJ2-7; 11 bases align to TRBD2. The ends lost 3 bases at V and 4 bases at J; junction bases unmatched: 2. The CDR3 totals 14 residues. Germline lookup yields CDR1 ENHRY and CDR2 SYGVKD.

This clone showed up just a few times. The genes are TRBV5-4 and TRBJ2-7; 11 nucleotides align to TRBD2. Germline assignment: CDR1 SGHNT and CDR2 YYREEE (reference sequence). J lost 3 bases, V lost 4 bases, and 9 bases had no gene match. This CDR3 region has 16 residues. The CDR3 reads CASSPPGTSGVYEQYF. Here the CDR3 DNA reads TGTGCCAGCAGCCCGCCCGGGACTAGCGGAGTCTACGAGCAGTACTTC.

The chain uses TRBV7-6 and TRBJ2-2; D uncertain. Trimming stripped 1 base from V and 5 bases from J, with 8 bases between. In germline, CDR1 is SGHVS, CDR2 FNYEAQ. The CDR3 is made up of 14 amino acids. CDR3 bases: TGTGCCAGCAGCTTAGTGTTCGGGACCGGGGAGCTGTTTTTT. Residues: CASSLVFGTGELFF.